This T cell receptor (beta chain) appears in the sequencing data of a study of shared clonotypes between healthy human individuals. The CDR3 has 14 residues. Per the germline V gene, CDR1 is MNHEY and CDR2 is SMNVEV (reference sequence). The V and J ends lost 5 bases and 5 bases respectively, with 15 bases between them. TCRdb's table, derived via immunoSEQ multiplex PCR, lists solely in-frame clones and lacks some. The profile shows some 2.3 million clones, roughly 93% of them singletons. The chain couples TRBV27 to TRBJ2-5, with D perhaps assigned TRBD1 or TRBD2 (5 bases each). This sequence was found in a man aged 18 to 30 in good health. Some clones in this sample may be carry-over from other donors' samples. The sequenced sample consisted of naive CD4+ T cells from PBMCs. Subset meaning: CD45RA+ positively selected. CDR3: CASSPVRESETQYF. CDR3 DNA sequence: TGTGCCAGCAGTCCAGTCAGGGAGAGTGAGACCCAGTACTTC.